This T cell receptor (beta chain) comes out of a study of blood T cell repertoires in COVID-19. Across the whole study: In each case, the material was cDNA or gDNA derived from T cells, B-cell-depleted T cells, or PBMCs.

The germline V gene encodes CDR1 MNHEY and CDR2 SVGAGI. The trim removed 1 base at V and 5 bases at J, leaving 5 bases unmatched. CDR3 size: 15 residues. The data were produced by immunoSEQ multiplex PCR, yet TCRdb's version contains in-frame clones alone and is incomplete. The table records 150,000 to 200,000 clones, 70% to 90% of them present only once. Sequenced input: PBMCs or T cells enriched from blood (not recorded which). This chain joins TRBV6-5 and TRBJ1-5; 7 bases map to TRBD1. This receptor was obtained from a woman between 18 and 29 years old who had recovered from COVID-19. CDR3 protein: CASSYFTGDDQPQHF. In nucleotides, the CDR3 is TGTGCCAGCAGTTACTTTACAGGGGACGATCAGCCCCAGCATTTT.